A single sample is the source of the 16 T cell receptor beta chains below, sequenced in a study of T-cell reconstitution after alpha-beta-depleted transplantation in children. It was with unique molecular identifiers that the TCRbeta library was prepared. Using its own MiXCR run on the PCR reads, TCRdb lists one record per CDR3 protein. The table records over 550,000 distinct CDR3 sequences, 10% to 13% of them present only once. The sample was PBMCs from the stem cell graft donor, taken from the stem cell graft. The origin of the receptors is a human donor who donated a stem cell graft to a child with acute myeloid leukemia.

This chain connects TRBV25-1 to TRBJ2-5; D may be TRBD2 (5 bases). Per the germline V gene, CDR1 is MGHDK and CDR2 is SYGVNS. The CDR3 has 15 amino acids. V lost 8 bases to trimming and J lost 6 bases, with 22 bases between them. CDR3 in amino acids: CASAPRQNGIQTQYF. The CDR3 DNA reads TGTGCCAGCGCCCCCCGGCAGAACGGGATACAGACCCAGTACTTC.

This clonotype was recorded many times. The gene calls are TRBV7-2 and TRBJ2-1; perhaps D is TRBD1 or TRBD2 (5 bases each). The germline V gene encodes CDR1 SGHTA and CDR2 FQGNSA. The V and J ends lost 0 bases and 15 bases respectively, with 15 bases between them. The CDR3 is 13 residues long. The CDR3 is CASSLAGEPGRFF. CDR3 nucleotides: TGTGCCAGCAGCTTAGCCGGAGAGCCGGGGCGGTTCTTC.

This clonotype has only a few counts. The chain carries TRBV2 and TRBJ1-1, with 7 nucleotides matching TRBD1. This CDR3 is 14 amino acids long. The J segment lost 0 bases and the V segment lost 7 bases, leaving 5 bases of the junction unmatched. From germline, CDR1 is SNHLY and CDR2 FYNNEI. CDR3 region: CASKLQGLNTEAFF. CDR3 DNA sequence: TGTGCCAGCAAGCTACAGGGGCTGAACACTGAAGCTTTCTTT. The variable domain in full, with the rest retrieved from reference TRBV2 and TRBJ1-1, is EPEVTQTPSHQVTQMGQEVILRCVPISNHLYFYWYRQILGQKVEFLVSFYNNEISEKSEIFDDQFSVERPDGSNFTLKIRSTKLEDSAMYFCASKLQGLNTEAFFGQGTRLTVV.

This clonotype was recorded at least ten times. This sequence joins TRBV6-4 and TRBJ2-1; TRBD1 might be the D (6 bases). CDR3 length: 14 residues. With 6 bases removed from V and 9 bases from J, the gap between germline ends came to 18 bases. Germline-derived CDR1 and CDR2 are MRHNA and SNTAGT. The DNA for the CDR3 is TGTGCCAGCAGCGCCCAAGGGGGTACCGGTGAGCAGTTCTTC. Amino acids: CASSAQGGTGEQFF.

The table lists this clonotype with a count of one. The genes are TRBV20-1 and TRBJ1-5, with TRBD1 matching 12 bases. With V trimmed by 5 bases and J by 6 bases, 5 bases remained unmatched. Germline V gene lookup returns CDR1 DFQATT and CDR2 SNEGSKA (reference sequence). CDR3 length: 14 residues. The chain's CDR3 is CSASGTGGSQPQHF. CDR3 DNA: TGCAGTGCTTCCGGGACAGGGGGCAGTCAGCCCCAGCATTTT.

The chain uses TRBV7-2 and TRBJ2-6; no definite D call. The CDR3 runs to 13 residues. V was trimmed by 6 bases and J by 4 bases, leaving 7 bases between them. Germline CDR1 reads SGHTA; CDR2 reads FQGNSA. DNA of the CDR3: TGTGCCAGCAGAGGGAACGGGGCCAACGTCCTGACTTTC. It translates to CASRGNGANVLTF.

The V call is TRBV11-1, the J call TRBJ2-3, with D possibly matching TRBD1 (6 bases). The V gene's germline CDR1 is SGHAT and CDR2 FQDESV (reference sequence). The CDR3 covers 15 residues. Trimming stripped 2 bases from V and 1 base from J, with 10 bases between. The CDR3: CASSLLGAGTDTQYF. The CDR3 region has the DNA TGTGCCAGCAGCTTATTGGGGGCTGGCACAGATACGCAGTATTTT.

This clonotype was detected only a few times. This chain links TRBV6-2 or TRBV6-3 with TRBJ2-5; 9 bases are shared with TRBD2. J lost 2 bases, V lost 2 bases, and 3 bases had no gene match. The length of the CDR3 is 15 residues. Germline lookup yields CDR1 MNHEY and CDR2 SVGEGT. The DNA of the CDR3 is TGTGCCAGCAGTTACGCGGGAGGGCGGCAAGAGACCCAGTACTTC. Its translation is CASSYAGGRQETQYF.

The table lists this clonotype with many counts. The rearrangement uses TRBV15 and TRBJ2-7; 7 bases map to TRBD2. The germline V gene encodes CDR1 LNHNV and CDR2 YYDKDF (reference sequence). The length of the CDR3 is 15 residues. V shed 4 bases and J 2 bases; nucleotides not matched to a gene: 8. The CDR3 reads CATSISSGATYEQYF. The DNA of the CDR3 is TGTGCCACCAGCATCTCCAGCGGGGCTACCTACGAGCAGTACTTC.

This clonotype came up a few times. This chain links TRBV21-1 with TRBJ1-5; the D segment call TRBD1 is taken from the table without a DNA check. TRBV21-1 is a listed pseudogene. The CDR3 sequence is 15 residues long. CDR3 in DNA: TGTGCCAGCAGCACCCTGGGGGTGCGGGGGAGGCCCCAGCATTTT. The encoded protein is CASSTLGVRGRPQHF.

Regarding this clonotype: An end of the junction differs from the germline gene, which may be a read error. V usage is TRBV10-3 and J usage is TRBJ1-3; D may be TRBD1 (5 bases). The germline V gene has CDR1 ENHRY and CDR2 SYGVKD. This CDR3 spans 13 amino acids. The CDR3 loop is CAISESADRGRHF. CDR3 sequence (DNA): TGTGCCATCAGTGAGTCGGCTGACAGAGGAAGGCATTTT.

This clonotype was detected only a few times. The chain uses TRBV29-1 and TRBJ1-2; 7 bases line up with TRBD1. V was clipped by 2 bases and J by 10 bases; unmatched bases: 13. In germline, CDR1 is SQVTM, CDR2 ANQGSEA. This CDR3 comprises 14 residues. CDR3 residues: CSVEIGQGVYDYTF. In nucleotides, the CDR3 is TGCAGCGTTGAAATCGGTCAGGGGGTTTACGACTACACCTTC.

This clonotype was recorded a few times. V and J are TRBV6-5 and TRBJ2-3; 10 bases map to TRBD2. Losses at the gene ends were 2 bases for V and 1 base for J; bases not matched to a gene: 6. In germline, CDR1 is MNHEY, CDR2 SVGAGI. The CDR3 totals 17 residues. The CDR3 sequence: CASSYASGSSRTDTQYF. The CDR3, as DNA: TGTGCCAGCAGTTACGCTAGCGGGAGTTCTCGCACAGATACGCAGTATTTT.

This clonotype was seen a handful of times. V gene TRBV3-1 combines with J gene TRBJ2-1, with 10 bases matching TRBD2. V shed 0 bases, J shed 4 bases, and the junction held 6 bases outside the gene matches. The germline V gene encodes CDR1 LGHDT and CDR2 YNNKEL (reference sequence). The CDR3 is made up of 17 amino acids. The chain's CDR3 is CASSQDRRTSGYNEQFF. In DNA form, the CDR3 reads TGTGCCAGCAGCCAAGATAGGCGGACTAGCGGTTACAATGAGCAGTTCTTC.

This clonotype showed up many times. This chain connects TRBV20-1 to TRBJ2-1; D gene ambiguous. The length of the CDR3 is 17 residues. V was trimmed by 5 bases and J by 7 bases, leaving 27 bases between them. Per germline, CDR1 DFQATT and CDR2 SNEGSKA (reference sequence). The CDR3 loop is CSAEPSSTRHRQNEQFF. CDR3 coding DNA: TGCAGTGCTGAGCCCTCCTCTACTCGCCATCGGCAGAATGAGCAGTTCTTC.

Written as DNA, the CDR3 is TGTGCCAGCACTGGACGGAATCAGCCCCAGCATTTT. Translating gives CASTGRNQPQHF. The chain links TRBV6-2 or TRBV6-3 to TRBJ1-5; D gene ambiguous. Germline lookup yields CDR1 MNHEY and CDR2 SVGEGT. V was trimmed by 7 bases and J by 4 bases, leaving 8 bases between them. The CDR3 totals 12 residues.